This TCR beta chain is drawn from a study of beta chain features in type 1 diabetes (dated by TCRdb to 2017 to 2018). Some background on the complete study: Patients and healthy donors did not differ in mean age, gender distribution, total cell number or subset yield. Across all samples, about 110 million sorted cells were examined, and cell number per subset correlated strongly with RNA yield. In the study, TCRB repertoires of sorted circulating CD4+ T cell subsets from recently diagnosed type 1 diabetes patients were compared with those of matched healthy donors. Regulatory and stem cell-like memory subsets were obtained from only 8 patients and roughly eight healthy donors, while naive and central memory subsets were obtained from all 28 donors.

Each donor gave one peripheral blood draw, averaging around 120 mL, which was collected into heparinised tubes. Naive, central memory, regulatory and stem cell-like memory CD4+ T cells were sorted on a BD FACSAria II using a panel including CD45RO, CCR7, CD25, CD127, CD95 and CD27. All sorted populations exceeded 98% purity. PBMCs were isolated immediately by Lymphoprep density gradient centrifugation and stained directly without culture. So that batch effects would be minimized, each experiment stained and sorted samples in pairs, pairing one healthy donor with one patient. In the germline V gene (reference sequence), CDR1 corresponds to SEHNR and CDR2 to FQNEAQ. V is trimmed back by 2 bases and J by 4 bases, and the junction contains 4 bases that no gene match accounts for. Taken from cysteine to phenylalanine, the CDR3 has 15 residues. Just CDR3 DNA is preserved here, 45 bases in frame from base 1.

All of the isolated RNA was reverse transcribed with the High Capacity cDNA Reverse Transcription Kit, so expressed TCRB transcripts were sequenced. Deep immunoSEQ sequencing was applied to naive, central memory and regulatory T cell samples, giving an average of around 3.8 million total reads per sample. Sorted cells were lysed in RLT buffer, and RNA was extracted using DNase-treated RNeasy Micro or Mini kits according to cell number. Each cell subset was processed separately to prevent cross-contamination, with patient and healthy donor samples processed together. TCRB sequences were amplified from cDNA with the immunoSEQ multiplex PCR, producing 87-bp fragments spanning the CDR3 region. The amplicons were sequenced using the Illumina HiSeq platform. From the authors' description of their analysis: Synthetic template baselines were used to correct PCR bias computationally, reads within Hamming distance 2 were collapsed, and singletons that could not be merged were discarded. Reads were aligned against IMGT to assign V, D and J genes, CDR3 length and insertions or deletions at six rearrangement sites. Clonotype counts were normalized to sorted cell number within each subset before computing true diversity and Gini coefficients with the tcR R package. The overlap coefficient, calculated on TCRB nucleotide sequences, was used to measure repertoire sharing. The source is immuneACCESS, and TCRdb retained only in-frame sequences with V and J called. Part of the clones is not carried over; for the studies checked, unresolved V genes explain less than half of this, and the remainder is unexplained. V and J calls plus clone size are reproduced from that table; the DNA served to infer D and trimming. In all, the sample holds roughly 40,000 clones, and 64% of those were seen once. Of the sample, 2% to 2.5% falls within the top ten clones.

The paper's findings and limits, for the study overall: The naive, central memory and regulatory TCRB repertoires appeared to resemble one another more closely among patients than among healthy donors. PCR might favor shorter templates, but patient and control samples were amplified and corrected together, so any skew would affect both groups equally. Patients with type 1 diabetes made fewer insertions and deleted more nucleotides at VDJ recombination sites, implying thymic rearrangement abnormalities. Sequencing cDNA rather than genomic DNA could over-represent highly expressing activated cells, although activation and CD3 levels did not differ between groups. Type 1 diabetes patients showed a moderate but significant shortening of TCRB CDR3 length in all four CD4+ subsets. Only small numbers of individuals were included in the HLA sub-analyses, which left unresolved whether HLA type had any influence on TCRB rearrangement.

This clone registers as medium-sized (0.01 to 0.1%) within its sample. No cognate antigen has been identified for it. No base quality information exists; no much larger clone differs at one position. Sample: Tregs from blood. The cell subset or site label, read with the paper, signifies: regulatory CD4+ T cells. The clonotype originates from a woman in her 30s in good health. The chain uses TRBV7-9 and TRBJ2-2; 7 central nucleotides agree with TRBD2. The encoded CDR3 is CASSLRGDPTGELFF. The DNA sequence is given as TGTGCCAGCAGCTTACGGGGGGATCCCACCGGGGAGCTGTTTTTT. With the rest looked up from the reference TRBV7-9 and TRBJ2-2 genes rather than sequenced, the full variable domain is DTGVSQNPRHKITKRGQNVTFRCDPISEHNRLYWYRQTLGQGPEFLTYFQNEAQLEKSRLLSDRFSAERPKGSFSTLEIQRTEQGDSAMYLCASSLRGDPTGELFFGEGSRLTVL.